This T cell receptor beta chain was identified during a study of human T cells and chemical hapten exposure. Across the study: Subjects had 2% DPC placed on about 2 cm by about 2 cm of upper inner arm skin for sensitization.

Study outcomes and limitations: Once DPC sensitization occurred, TCRs above 1 in 1000 frequency showed no change. Expanded TCRs were compared with controls, and the expanded TCRs formed significantly more large CDR3 similarity clusters.

A few counts support this clonotype. The antigen remains undetermined. Stated time point: patch test 2, 6 weeks after DPC sensitization. As for treatment: therapeutic diphenylcyclopropenone sensitization with weekly scalp DPC. Unique molecular identifiers were attached to individual cDNA molecules within the library. One entry per CDR3 protein results from TCRdb running MiXCR on the RACE reads. The sample lists approximately 87,000 distinct CDR3 sequences, about an eighth occurring once. CDR1 is LNHNV, CDR2 YYDKDF, per germline (reference sequence). This CDR3 is 16 amino acids long. Trimming shortened V by 5 bases and J by 7 bases, and 24 bases separated the two germline ends.

V is TRBV15 and J is TRBJ2-7, with D unclear. Source: whole blood, taken in connection with sensitization to the hapten diphenylcyclopropenone (DPC). The source is a woman between 35 and 50 years old with alopecia areata. Some clones in this sample may be carry-over from other donors' samples. The CDR3 loop reads CATSPTGALRSWEQYF. In DNA, the CDR3 is TGTGCCACCAGCCCGACCGGAGCCTTACGGAGTTGGGAGCAGTACTTC.